The 14 T cell receptor beta chains below were found in one sample sequenced in a study of blood T cell repertoires in COVID-19. Clones were sequenced by immunoSEQ multiplex PCR, and TCRdb holds only the in-frame ones, with some missing. The sample records 200,000 to 250,000 clones, around 82% being singletons. Input material: peripheral blood. These TCRs come from a woman in her twenties or thirties who had recovered from COVID-19.

V is TRBV9 and J is TRBJ1-2; D unclear. Germline-derived CDR1 and CDR2 are SGDLS and YYNGEE. The CDR3 has 15 amino acids. Trimming took 0 bases from V and 0 from J, leaving 9 bases between them. DNA for the CDR3: TGTGCCAGCAGCGTAGACGGTACTCCTAACTATGGCTACACCTTC. Translated, it gives CASSVDGTPNYGYTF.

The chain recombines TRBV18 with TRBJ1-1, with D perhaps matching TRBD1 (6 bases). The CDR3 has 15 residues. The germline V and J ends were trimmed by 3 bases and 10 bases, with 21 bases remaining between them. Germline-derived CDR1 and CDR2 are KGHSH and LQKENI. In DNA, the CDR3 is TGTGCCAGCTCACCCTCAGGGGCCAGTTCTCTTGCAGCTTTCTTT. Translation: CASSPSGASSLAAFF.

The chain couples TRBV6-1 to TRBJ2-7, with D uncertain. The CDR3 consists of 12 residues. Germline values: CDR1 MNHNS, CDR2 SASEGT. Trimming took off 1 base at V and 6 bases at J, with 7 bases between the two ends. The CDR3 protein is CASSEGPGEQYF. CDR3 in DNA: TGTGCCAGCAGTGAAGGACCGGGCGAGCAGTACTTC.

The chain is built from TRBV12-3 or TRBV12-4 and TRBJ1-1, with D maybe TRBD1 (5 bases). This CDR3 region has 13 residues. V lost 6 bases to trimming and J lost 8 bases, with 16 bases between them. The CDR3 DNA sequence: TGTGCCAGCAGGGGGGGTGGGTTATTCGAAGCTTTCTTT. Protein sequence: CASRGGGLFEAFF.

This clone turned up a few times. The chain couples TRBV19 to TRBJ1-5, with D maybe TRBD1 (5 bases). The CDR3 is 14 residues long. The V end was cut by 4 bases, the J end by 5 bases, with 12 bases between. Germline CDR1 LNHDA, CDR2 SQIVND (reference sequence). For the CDR3, the DNA is TGTGCCAGTAGTAGAAGGACACCCGATCAGCCCCAGCATTTT. Translated: CASSRRTPDQPQHF.

This chain connects TRBV3-1 (or the pseudogene TRBV3-2) to TRBJ1-2, with TRBD1 matching 7 bases. The CDR3 is 13 residues long. With 5 bases clipped from V and 2 bases from J, the junction kept 2 bases outside the gene matches. Germline CDR1 and CDR2: LGHDT and YNNKEL (reference sequence). The CDR3 coding sequence is TGTGCCAGCAGCTCACAGGGGAACTATGGCTACACCTTC. Protein sequence: CASSSQGNYGYTF.

The chain couples TRBV6-5 to TRBJ2-1, with 8 bases identical to TRBD2. The CDR3 is 15 amino acids. Germline CDR1 is MNHEY and CDR2 is SVGAGI. The V and J ends lost 6 bases and 2 bases, in that order; junction bases with no gene match: 6. The CDR3 nucleotides are TGTGCCAGCAGCCCACTAGCGGCCCCCTACAATGAGCAGTTCTTC. Translating it yields CASSPLAAPYNEQFF.

The J gene is TRBJ2-5, the V gene TRBV11-1, with D possibly being TRBD1 (5 bases). Trimming took 5 bases from V and 5 from J, leaving 18 bases between them. The germline V gene encodes CDR1 SGHAT and CDR2 FQDESV (reference sequence). The CDR3 extends over 15 amino acids. The CDR3 DNA is TGTGCCAGCAGCCCACGGACACCCACTGCGGAGACCCAGTACTTC. This sequence encodes CASSPRTPTAETQYF.

The genes are TRBV19 and TRBJ2-6; a possible D gene is TRBD2 (5 bases). Germline CDR1 LNHDA, CDR2 SQIVND (reference sequence). This CDR3 has 14 residues. V was trimmed by 3 bases and J by 2 bases, leaving 5 bases between them. CDR3: CASSIGAGANVLTF. The CDR3, as DNA: TGTGCCAGTAGTATCGGGGCTGGGGCCAACGTCCTGACTTTC.

V is TRBV18 and J is TRBJ1-3, with TRBD1 matching over 7 bases. V dropped 0 bases and J dropped 6; count of bases not matched to a gene: 2. CDR1 and CDR2 (germline): KGHSH, LQKENI. The CDR3 sequence is 14 residues long. CDR3 protein: CASSPPTGSNTIYF. The DNA of the CDR3 is TGTGCCAGCTCACCACCGACAGGGTCAAACACCATATATTTT.

The gene calls are TRBV28 and TRBJ1-2, with D possibly matching TRBD1 (6 bases). The germline V gene encodes CDR1 MDHEN and CDR2 SYDVKM. Trimming left V 4 bases short and J 3 bases short, with 15 bases between. This CDR3 has 15 amino acids. The CDR3 DNA is TGTGCCAGCAGTTCCGCAGGGGCTCAGGACTATGGCTACACCTTC. It is translated as CASSSAGAQDYGYTF.

The CDR3, as DNA: TGTGCCAGCAGCAAGGGACAAGGCTACACCTTC. Its translation is CASSKGQGYTF. The V gene is TRBV6-5, the J gene TRBJ1-2, with TRBD1 as a possible D gene (6 bases). CDR1 is MNHEY and CDR2 is SVGAGI in the germline V gene. V was pared by 6 bases and J by 8 bases, with 10 bases between. This CDR3 has 11 amino acids.

The V and J genes are TRBV30 and TRBJ1-3; D gene uncertain. The CDR3 sequence is 12 residues long. CDR1 GTSNPN and CDR2 SVGIG come from the germline V gene (reference sequence). Trimming pared 1 base from V and 4 bases from J, leaving 5 bases between. The CDR3 reads CAWSEPGNTIYF. The DNA for the CDR3 is TGTGCCTGGAGTGAGCCCGGAAACACCATATATTTT.

The chain combines TRBV9 with TRBJ2-7; D is possibly TRBD2 (6 bases). Germline CDR1 is SGDLS and CDR2 is YYNGEE. The V gene lost 4 bases and the J gene lost 5 bases, with 16 bases spanning the gap. The CDR3 is made up of 14 amino acids. CDR3 sequence (DNA): TGTGCCAGCAGCCCAGCGGGTAGATTTGACGAGCAGTACTTC. Translating it yields CASSPAGRFDEQYF.